The 23 T cell receptor beta chains below were found in one sample sequenced in a study of cytomegalovirus exposure and HLA in healthy donors. The PCR made use of 60 Vbeta and 13 Jbeta primers. Sequencing used immunoSEQ multiplex PCR; TCRdb keeps in-frame clones, though not all of them. Among tens of thousands of clones listed, around 86% were seen once. The material sequenced was PBMCs. These receptors were collected from a man aged 25 to 40 in good health and CMV-seropositive.

This sequence joins TRBV2 and TRBJ2-5; the match to TRBD2 covers 10 bases. This CDR3 region has 16 residues. Germline trimming cut 5 bases from V and 4 bases from J; bases unmatched to any gene: 10. Germline V gene sequence: CDR1 SNHLY, CDR2 FYNNEI. This chain's CDR3 is CASSLSSGRSGETQYF. The CDR3 nucleotides read TGTGCCAGCAGTCTTAGTAGCGGGAGGTCGGGAGAGACCCAGTACTTC.

The rearrangement links TRBV29-1 to TRBJ2-1; 7 bases match TRBD1. Trimming cost V 1 base and J 8 bases; bases outside gene matches: 8. CDR1 is SQVTM and CDR2 is ANQGSEA in the germline V gene. The CDR3 has 14 amino acids. CDR3: CSVEVSGGSYEQFF. The DNA for the CDR3 is TGCAGCGTTGAAGTGTCAGGGGGTAGCTATGAGCAGTTCTTC.

This chain links TRBV7-2 with TRBJ1-2; perhaps TRBD1 as D (6 bases). Germline V lookup: CDR1 SGHTA, CDR2 FQGNSA. The CDR3 contains 14 residues. V lost 3 bases and J lost 2, with 10 bases in between. CDR3 in DNA: TGTGCCAGCAGCTTGGACAGCAACAACTATGGCTACACCTTC. Translated, it gives CASSLDSNNYGYTF.

The V call is TRBV27, the J call TRBJ2-1; D not resolved. The CDR3 runs 12 residues. V lost 8 bases, J lost 3 bases, and 8 bases lay in between. The germline CDR1 and CDR2 sequences are MNHEY and SMNVEV (reference sequence). This CDR3 is CASGGLYNEQFF. For the CDR3, the DNA is TGTGCCAGCGGTGGGCTCTACAATGAGCAGTTCTTC.

DNA for the CDR3: TGTGCCAGCAGTTCATGGACTAGCGAGGGGAATGAGCAGTTCTTC. Residues: CASSSWTSEGNEQFF. The gene calls are TRBV6-5 and TRBJ2-1; 9 bases fit TRBD2. Germline V lookup: CDR1 MNHEY, CDR2 SVGAGI. The V gene end was trimmed by 4 bases and the J gene end by 7 bases; junction bases not matched to a gene: 8. This CDR3 comprises 15 residues.

The gene calls are TRBV7-9 and TRBJ2-7, with D hard to call. CDR1 is SEHNR, CDR2 FQNEAQ, per germline (reference sequence). V lost 3 bases and J lost 3, with 6 bases in between. The CDR3 is made up of 12 amino acids. The CDR3, as DNA: TGTGCCAGCAGCTTCGTATTCTACGAGCAGTACTTC. Residues: CASSFVFYEQYF.

The chain carries TRBV28 and TRBJ1-3; D perhaps matches TRBD1 (5 bases). Trimming took off 6 bases at V and 6 bases at J, with 12 bases between the two ends. From germline, CDR1 is MDHEN and CDR2 SYDVKM. There are 13 residues in the CDR3. The CDR3 loop is CASRVGATNTIYF. In nucleotides, the CDR3 is TGTGCCAGCAGAGTTGGGGCCACAAACACCATATATTTT. The variable domain in full, with the rest retrieved from reference TRBV28 and TRBJ1-3, is DVKVTQSSRYLVKRTGEKVFLECVQDMDHENMFWYRQDPGLGLRLIYFSYDVKMKEKGDIPEGYSVSREKKERFSLILESASTNQTSMYLCASRVGATNTIYFGEGSWLTVV.

The chain is built from TRBV5-4 and TRBJ2-7; 10 bases map to TRBD1. V shed 0 bases, J shed 7 bases, and the junction held 7 bases outside the gene matches. This CDR3 comprises 15 residues. Germline V gene lookup returns CDR1 SGHNT and CDR2 YYREEE (reference sequence). The CDR3 here is CASSLAWDRGGEQYF. CDR3 DNA sequence: TGTGCCAGCAGCTTGGCCTGGGACAGGGGCGGGGAGCAGTACTTC.

V gene TRBV5-5 combines with J gene TRBJ2-3; 10 nucleotides match TRBD1. Germline V CDR1 and CDR2: SGHKS, YYEKEE (reference sequence). The trim removed 4 bases at V and 5 bases at J, leaving 7 bases unmatched. This CDR3 comprises 15 residues. The DNA for the CDR3 is TGTGCCAGCAGCCCACCGGGACAGGGGTTAGATACGCAGTATTTT. As protein: CASSPPGQGLDTQYF.

About this clone itself: This specimen includes other DNA sequences encoding the same CDR3. This chain links TRBV25-1 with TRBJ2-1, with D possibly matching TRBD1 (5 bases). This CDR3 is 15 amino acids long. V shed 4 bases and J shed 1 base, with 11 bases lying between them. Germline V gives CDR1 MGHDK, CDR2 SYGVNS. The CDR3 spells CASSGSRASYNEQFF. The CDR3 DNA reads TGTGCCAGCAGTGGTAGCAGGGCATCCTACAATGAGCAGTTCTTC.

This chain uses TRBV30 with TRBJ2-1, with 10 bases identical to TRBD1. The junction had 14 bases not matched to a gene; V was cut back by 2 bases and J by 7 bases. From germline, CDR1 is GTSNPN and CDR2 SVGIG (reference sequence). This CDR3 is 17 amino acids long. DNA for the CDR3: TGTGCCTGGAGTTCGCCATTTCGACAGGGGGCTTGGAATGAGCAGTTCTTC. Its protein product is CAWSSPFRQGAWNEQFF.

The CDR3 DNA is TGCGCCAGCAGCCAGGACTTCGGCACAGGGGCCTACGAGCAGTACTTC. This sequence encodes CASSQDFGTGAYEQYF. The gene calls are TRBV4-1 and TRBJ2-7, with TRBD1 identical over 7 bases. The CDR3 consists of 16 residues. J was trimmed by 2 bases and V by 3 bases; bases with no gene match: 10. From germline, CDR1 is MGHRA and CDR2 YSYEKL.

This clone has more than one count but fewer than ten. The chain recombines TRBV6-6 with TRBJ1-3; 7 positions match TRBD1. The germline V gene encodes CDR1 MNHNY and CDR2 SVGAGI (reference sequence). This CDR3 has 13 amino acids. Germline trimming cut 2 bases from V and 7 bases from J; bases unmatched to any gene: 2. In DNA form, the CDR3 reads TGTGCCAGCAGTTACCGCAGGGGGAACACCATATATTTT. Protein: CASSYRRGNTIYF.

This clone was counted a few times. The rearrangement links TRBV30 to TRBJ1-1; TRBD1 is a possible D gene (5 bases). Between the trimmed V and J ends, which lost 2 bases and 2 bases, there was a span of 9 bases. The CDR3 has 13 residues. Germline assignment: CDR1 GTSNPN and CDR2 SVGIG (reference sequence). The CDR3 reads CAWSPGLNTEAFF. The CDR3 coding sequence is TGTGCCTGGAGTCCGGGACTTAACACTGAAGCTTTCTTT.

The genes are TRBV5-8 and TRBJ1-3; a weak D match, TRBD1 (6 bases). The CDR3 runs to 14 residues. CDR1 and CDR2 from the germline V gene are SGHTS and YDEGEE. V lost 0 bases, J lost 2 bases, and 6 bases lay in between. CDR3 residues: CASSLDRAGNTIYF. CDR3 in DNA: TGTGCCAGCAGCTTGGACAGGGCTGGAAACACCATATATTTT.

This chain connects TRBV5-6 to TRBJ2-7, with 9 bases matching TRBD1. Germline CDR1 is SGHDT and CDR2 is YYEEEE. The CDR3 sequence is 14 residues long. The trim removed 2 bases at V and 3 bases at J, leaving 3 bases unmatched. CDR3 loop: CASSLQGAGYEQYF. The CDR3 nucleotides read TGTGCCAGCAGCTTACAGGGGGCTGGCTACGAGCAGTACTTC.

The genes are TRBV5-1 and TRBJ2-2; 8 bases fit TRBD1. This CDR3 has 15 residues. Losses at the gene ends were 4 bases for V and 6 bases for J; bases not matched to a gene: 8. CDR1 and CDR2 (germline): SGHRS, YFSETQ. CDR3 in DNA: TGCGCCAGCAGCCCTGGACAGGGTGAACCCGGGGAGCTGTTTTTT. Its protein is CASSPGQGEPGELFF.

This clone was detected only a few times. CDR3 sequence (DNA): TGTGCCAGCAGCGGACGACAGGGCCACGAGCAGTACTTC. Translating it yields CASSGRQGHEQYF. The rearrangement links TRBV9 to TRBJ2-7, with 7 bases identical to TRBD1. Germline trimming cut 3 bases from V and 5 bases from J; bases unmatched to any gene: 5. Per the germline V gene, CDR1 is SGDLS and CDR2 is YYNGEE. The CDR3 loop spans 13 amino acids.

J is TRBJ2-7 and V is TRBV6-5; D perhaps matches TRBD2 (7 bases). Germline V gene data show CDR1 as MNHEY and CDR2 as SVGAGI. The CDR3 runs to 15 residues. V lost 6 bases and J 4 bases, leaving 19 bases between the germline ends. The CDR3 bases are TGTGCCAGCAGCTTAATCGGGGGGCTATCTTACGAGCAGTACTTC. Residues: CASSLIGGLSYEQYF.

This clone was recorded only once. The chain links TRBV9 to TRBJ1-2; perhaps TRBD1 as D (5 bases). CDR1 is SGDLS, CDR2 YYNGEE, per germline. V was clipped by 3 bases and J by 0 bases, with 12 bases between them. The CDR3 is 15 amino acids. In DNA, the CDR3 is TGTGCCAGCAGCGGTACTGCCAGGGCTAACTATGGCTACACCTTC. It encodes CASSGTARANYGYTF.

The V and J genes are TRBV28 and TRBJ2-2; weak D call: TRBD1 (5 bases). V was cut by 3 bases and J by 1 base, with 18 bases left in between. The CDR3 length is 18 residues. Germline loops: CDR1 MDHEN, CDR2 SYDVKM. This CDR3 reads CASSFRQGNPRNTGELFF. In nucleotides, the CDR3 is TGTGCCAGCAGTTTTCGGCAGGGAAACCCTAGGAACACCGGGGAGCTGTTTTTT.

The V gene is TRBV28, the J gene TRBJ1-5; 11 bases map to TRBD1. The germline V gene encodes CDR1 MDHEN and CDR2 SYDVKM. This CDR3 has 17 amino acids. V was pared by 6 bases and J by 3 bases, with 10 bases of the junction left unmatched. The CDR3 spells CASSSIPGQGVNQPQHF. The DNA for the CDR3 is TGTGCCAGCAGCTCTATACCGGGACAGGGGGTCAATCAGCCCCAGCATTTT. The full variable domain, its missing parts supplied by reference TRBV28 and TRBJ1-5, is DVKVTQSSRYLVKRTGEKVFLECVQDMDHENMFWYRQDPGLGLRLIYFSYDVKMKEKGDIPEGYSVSREKKERFSLILESASTNQTSMYLCASSSIPGQGVNQPQHFGDGTRLSIL.

This clone was counted once. The V gene is TRBV10-3, the J gene TRBJ1-4, with 10 bases identical to TRBD1. Germline-derived CDR1 and CDR2 are ENHRY and SYGVKD. The CDR3 contains 12 residues. V was pared by 10 bases and J by 8 bases, with 4 bases of the junction left unmatched. CDR3 sequence reads: CATGTGEEKLFF. CDR3 DNA sequence: TGTGCCACCGGGACAGGGGAGGAAAAACTGTTTTTT.